Listed below are T cell receptor beta chains from one sample, sequenced in a study of CD8 T cells in Susac syndrome. TCRdb re-derived calls from the immunoSEQ multiplex PCR reads in MiXCR, one entry per CDR3 protein. The data show some 260,000 distinct CDR3 sequences, with just under 95% seen just once and 0.065% to 0.075% held by the top ten. The sample was CD4+ T cells from PBMCs. Receptor source: a human donor with multiple sclerosis. Each CDR3 is given with its conserved first and last residue. D genes are given only for firm matches. Some rows have no size entry. The others give once, few or many, or a class for an expanded clone.

abundance	v_gene	j_gene	d_gene	CDR3aa	CDR3nt
NA	TRBV29-1	TRBJ1-1	TRBD1	CSALTGRLNTEAFF	TGCAGCGCTCTGACAGGGCGGCTGAACACTGAAGCTTTCTTT
NA	TRBV29-1	TRBJ1-2	NA	CSVQGVGGYTF	TGCAGCGTCCAGGGTGTCGGTGGCTACACCTTC
NA	TRBV3-1	TRBJ2-5	TRBD2	CASSQVRLAGGSRETQYF	TGTGCCAGCAGCCAAGTTAGATTAGCGGGGGGGTCAAGGGAGACCCAGTACTTC
NA	TRBV4-1	TRBJ2-6	NA	CASSPVVTGANVLTF	TGCGCCAGCAGCCCAGTCGTGACTGGGGCCAACGTCCTGACTTTC
NA	TRBV20-1	TRBJ1-5	TRBD1	CSARDLRDSIYSNQPQHF	TGCAGTGCTAGAGATCTTCGGGACAGTATTTATAGCAATCAGCCCCAGCATTTT
NA	TRBV20-1	TRBJ2-1	TRBD2	CSARDHRGTSGRLGYNEQFF	TGCAGTGCTAGAGATCACCGGGGGACTAGCGGGAGGTTAGGCTACAATGAGCAGTTCTTC
NA	TRBV7-2	TRBJ2-7	NA	CASSLGGSTYEQYF	TGTGCCAGCAGCTTAGGTGGCAGTACCTACGAGCAGTACTTC
NA	TRBV7-9	TRBJ1-1	NA	CAISGRVNTEAFF	TGTGCCATTTCGGGCCGGGTGAACACTGAAGCTTTCTTT
once	TRBV20-1	TRBJ1-1	NA	CSASPMGRRDTEAFF	TGCAGTGCTAGTCCCATGGGGCGTCGGGACACTGAAGCTTTCTTT
NA	TRBV28	TRBJ1-1	NA	CAGRGGADLEAFF	TGTGCCGGCCGGGGAGGGGCGGACCTTGAAGCTTTCTTT